One and the same sample provided the 9 T cell receptor beta chains below, sequenced in a study of patients and donors after allogeneic stem cell transplantation. TCRdb processed the RT-PCR reads anew with MiXCR; each CDR3 protein has one entry. This table holds about 74,000 distinct CDR3 sequences, about 25% found once. Sequenced input: blood, either unsorted or a sorted T cell fraction (not recorded which). These receptors came from a human donor who was either an allogeneic HSCT recipient or a stem cell or donor lymphocyte infusion donor (not recorded which). It is not recorded whose cells these are; they may come from a transplant donor.

Worth noting for this clonotype: Lacking the conserved final phenylalanine or tryptophan, this CDR3 likely reflects a read error. Because the CDR3's place on the DNA is in doubt, the DNA is left out and the CDR3 is given as listed by TCRdb. The chain couples TRBV6-1 to TRBJ2-4; TRBD2, the D gene given by the table, was not confirmed from the DNA. The germline V gene has CDR1 MNHNS and CDR2 SASEGT. The CDR3 has 10 amino acids, counting both end residues. CDR3 protein: CASSAIGRTG.

This chain uses TRBV20-1 with TRBJ2-7, with 8 bases matching TRBD2. CDR1 and CDR2 from the germline V gene are DFQATT and SNEGSKA (reference sequence). J gave up 5 bases and V 4 bases, and 13 bases lay outside the gene matches. The CDR3 length is 15 residues. CDR3 DNA: TGCAGTGCTATCCCCCTCGGGGGGGAGGAGGACGAGCAGTACTTC. Translation: CSAIPLGGEEDEQYF.

This clonotype has just a few counts. The chain combines TRBV6-5 with TRBJ1-5, with D perhaps TRBD1 (5 bases). The length of the CDR3 is 16 residues. V lost 4 bases and J 9 bases, leaving 22 bases between the germline ends. Looked up from germline, CDR1 is MNHEY and CDR2 is SVGAGI. Here the CDR3 DNA reads TGTGCCAGCAGTTCCCTTCGGGAACCAATTAGGGGGCCCCAGCATTTT. It translates to CASSSLREPIRGPQHF.

At least ten counts were recorded for this clonotype. The chain employs TRBV29-1 and TRBJ1-1; D unresolved. Germline V gene lookup returns CDR1 SQVTM and CDR2 ANQGSEA. CDR3 size: 12 residues. V shed 4 bases and J shed 6 bases, with 12 bases lying between them. The DNA for the CDR3 is TGCAGCGTTGTACCCCCTTTGGCTGAAGCTTTCTTT. It translates to CSVVPPLAEAFF.

The chain is built from TRBV20-1 and TRBJ2-1; 10 bases line up with TRBD2. The V gene's germline CDR1 is DFQATT and CDR2 SNEGSKA (reference sequence). The CDR3 spans 17 residues. Unmatched junction bases numbered 8, after V lost 0 bases and J lost 3 bases. The DNA of the CDR3 is TGCAGTGCTAGAGATTCAGGAGCGGGGGGGGACTACAATGAGCAGTTCTTC. Translation gives CSARDSGAGGDYNEQFF.

The gene calls are TRBV5-1 and TRBJ2-1; no firm D call. The CDR3 sequence is 14 residues long. Germline V gene lookup returns CDR1 SGHRS and CDR2 YFSETQ. Deletions cut 5 bases from V and 0 bases from J, with 9 bases between. The CDR3 is CASRGISSYNEQFF. The CDR3, as DNA: TGCGCCAGCAGGGGGATTAGCTCCTACAATGAGCAGTTCTTC.

There are a few counts of this clonotype. The rearrangement links TRBV4-1 to TRBJ2-6, with 7 nucleotides matching TRBD1. CDR1 and CDR2 (germline): MGHRA, YSYEKL. V lost 3 bases to trimming and J lost 4 bases; unmatched junction nucleotides: 6. The CDR3 sequence is 16 residues long. The CDR3 nucleotides are TGCGCCAGCAGCCAGGTTACAGGGGTCGGGGCCAACGTCCTGACTTTC. This codes for CASSQVTGVGANVLTF.

This chain uses TRBV2 with TRBJ2-3, with 8 bases fitting TRBD2. V lost 4 bases and J lost 3; bases outside the gene matches: 3. CDR1 and CDR2 from the germline V gene are SNHLY and FYNNEI. This CDR3 spans 14 amino acids. CDR3 sequence (DNA): TGTGCCAGCAGTGCGGGACTAGTGACAGATACGCAGTATTTT. It encodes CASSAGLVTDTQYF.

This clonotype appeared a single time. The chain carries TRBV27 and TRBJ2-3; TRBD2 matches at 7 bases. The V gene's germline CDR1 is MNHEY and CDR2 SMNVEV (reference sequence). The CDR3 has 16 amino acids. V trimming: 0 bases; J trimming: 1 base; junction bases outside the gene matches: 4. The CDR3 sequence: CASSLSLAIGTDTQYF. In nucleotides, the CDR3 is TGTGCCAGCAGTTTATCACTAGCGATTGGCACAGATACGCAGTATTTT.